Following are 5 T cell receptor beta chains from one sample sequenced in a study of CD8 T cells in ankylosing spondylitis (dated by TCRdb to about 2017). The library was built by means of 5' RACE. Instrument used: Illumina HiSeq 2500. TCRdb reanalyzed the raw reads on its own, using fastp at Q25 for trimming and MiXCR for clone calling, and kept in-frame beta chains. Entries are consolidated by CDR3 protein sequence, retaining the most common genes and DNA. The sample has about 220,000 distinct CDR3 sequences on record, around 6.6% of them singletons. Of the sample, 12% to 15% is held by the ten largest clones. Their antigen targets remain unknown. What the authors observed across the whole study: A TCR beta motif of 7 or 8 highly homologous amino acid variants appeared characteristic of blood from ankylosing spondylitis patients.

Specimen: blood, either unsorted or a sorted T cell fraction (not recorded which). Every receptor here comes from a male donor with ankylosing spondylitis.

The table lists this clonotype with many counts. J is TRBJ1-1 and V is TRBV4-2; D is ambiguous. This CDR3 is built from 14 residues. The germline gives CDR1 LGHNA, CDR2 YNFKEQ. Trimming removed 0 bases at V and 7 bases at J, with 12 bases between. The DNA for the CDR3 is TGTGCCAGCAGCCAAGATGTAGGAGGACTTGAAGCTTTCTTT. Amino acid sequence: CASSQDVGGLEAFF.

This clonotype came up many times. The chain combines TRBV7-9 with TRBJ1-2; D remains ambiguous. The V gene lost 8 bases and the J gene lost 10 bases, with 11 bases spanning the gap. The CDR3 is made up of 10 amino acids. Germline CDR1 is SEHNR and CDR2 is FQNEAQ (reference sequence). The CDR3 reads CASGLWDYTF. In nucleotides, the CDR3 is TGTGCCAGCGGCCTCTGGGACTACACCTTC. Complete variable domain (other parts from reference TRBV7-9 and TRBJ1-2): DTGVSQNPRHKITKRGQNVTFRCDPISEHNRLYWYRQTLGQGPEFLTYFQNEAQLEKSRLLSDRFSAERPKGSFSTLEIQRTEQGDSAMYLCASGLWDYTFGSGTRLTVV.

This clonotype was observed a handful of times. The CDR3 DNA is TGTGCCAGCAGCTTAGGCTCTAGGATCAATGAGCAGTTCTTC. As protein: CASSLGSRINEQFF. The rearrangement links TRBV11-2 to TRBJ2-1, with D unclear. Trimming removed 1 base at V and 6 bases at J, with 10 bases between. CDR1 and CDR2 from the germline V gene are SGHAT and FQNNGV. CDR3 size: 14 residues.

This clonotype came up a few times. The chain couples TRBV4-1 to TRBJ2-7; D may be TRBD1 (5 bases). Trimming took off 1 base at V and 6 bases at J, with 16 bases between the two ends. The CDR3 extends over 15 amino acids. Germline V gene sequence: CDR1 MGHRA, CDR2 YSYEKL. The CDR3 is CASSQVGAPPPEQYF. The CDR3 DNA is TGCGCCAGCAGCCAAGTTGGGGCTCCTCCCCCCGAGCAGTACTTC.

This CDR3 reads CASSSPDGQNIQYF. CDR3 coding DNA: TGTGCCAGCAGCTCACCTGACGGACAAAACATTCAGTACTTC. The V and J genes are TRBV7-9 and TRBJ2-4; no reliable D call. The V end was cut by 4 bases, the J end by 5 bases, with 12 bases between. CDR3 length: 14 residues. CDR1 and CDR2 from the germline V gene are SEHNR and FQNEAQ (reference sequence).